This record covers a single T cell receptor beta chain. Data came from immunoSEQ multiplex PCR; TCRdb stores just in-frame clones and leaves some out. Found here are under 2.5 million clones, roughly 90% of them singletons; the top ten hold approximately 0.41%. The CDR3 length is 16 residues. The V end was cut by 2 bases, the J end by 1 base, with 14 bases between. Germline V gives CDR1 MDHEN, CDR2 SYDVKM. This entry belongs to a study of shared clonotypes between healthy human individuals. V gene TRBV28 combines with J gene TRBJ1-2; TRBD1 might be the D (5 bases). Sequenced material: naive CD4+ T cells from PBMCs. The subset: CD45RA+ positively selected. The origin of this receptor is a man between 18 and 29 years old in good health. Some clones in this sample may be carry-over from other donors' samples. The CDR3 DNA is TGTGCCAGCAGTTTAGGAGGGGTGCCCTTTAACTATGGCTACACCTTC. Translating gives CASSLGGVPFNYGYTF.